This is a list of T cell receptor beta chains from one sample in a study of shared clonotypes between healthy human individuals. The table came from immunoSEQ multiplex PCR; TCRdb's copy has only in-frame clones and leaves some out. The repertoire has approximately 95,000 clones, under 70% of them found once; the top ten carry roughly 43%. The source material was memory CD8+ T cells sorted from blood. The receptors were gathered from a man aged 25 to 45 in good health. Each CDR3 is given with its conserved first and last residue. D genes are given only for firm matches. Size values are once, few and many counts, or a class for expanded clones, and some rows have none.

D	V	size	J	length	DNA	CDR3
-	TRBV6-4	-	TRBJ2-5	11	TGTGCCAGCGGAAGGGGAGAGACCCAGTACTTC	CASGRGETQYF
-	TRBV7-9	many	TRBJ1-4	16	TGTGCCAGCAGCTCCGCGGACGCGGGGGGCGTTGAAAAACTGTTTTTT	CASSSADAGGVEKLFF
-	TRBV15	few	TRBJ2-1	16	TGTGCCACCAGCAGGCCGTTTGCGGGACCTTACAATGAGCAGTTCTTC	CATSRPFAGPYNEQFF
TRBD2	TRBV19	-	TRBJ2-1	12	TGTGCCAGTAGGGGGACTAGCCGTGAGCAGTTCTTC	CASRGTSREQFF
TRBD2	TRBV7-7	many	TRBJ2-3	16	TGTGCTAGCAGCTTAGGAGCGGGAGGGCCCACAGATACGCAGTATTTT	CASSLGAGGPTDTQYF
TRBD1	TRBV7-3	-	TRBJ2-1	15	TGTGCCAGCAGCTCCGGGACAGGAGCTTACAATGAGCAGTTCTTC	CASSSGTGAYNEQFF
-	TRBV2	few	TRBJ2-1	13	TGTGCCAGCAGAGTTCAGGGGAGGGGTGAGCAGTTCTTC	CASRVQGRGEQFF
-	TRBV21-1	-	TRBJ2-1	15	TGTGCCAGCAGCGCTGCGGGGTACTCCTACAATGAGCAGTTCTTC	CASSAAGYSYNEQFF
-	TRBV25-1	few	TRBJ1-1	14	TGTGCCAGCAGTGTAGGCGGTGGGAACACTGAAGCTTTCTTT	CASSVGGGNTEAFF
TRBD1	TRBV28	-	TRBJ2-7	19	TGTGCCAGCAGTTCGACCCTCCCGACGACAGGGGGGATCTCCTACGAGCAGTACTTC	CASSSTLPTTGGISYEQYF
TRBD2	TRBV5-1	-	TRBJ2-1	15	TGCGCCAGCAGCCCGAGACTAGCGGGCGACAATGAGCAGTTCTTC	CASSPRLAGDNEQFF
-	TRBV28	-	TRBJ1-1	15	TGTGCCAGCAGTTCACCGGAGGGCGCGGACACTGAAGCTTTCTTT	CASSSPEGADTEAFF
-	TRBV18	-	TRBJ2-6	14	TGTGCCAGCTCACCTGGCTCTGGGGCCAACGTCCTGACTTTC	CASSPGSGANVLTF
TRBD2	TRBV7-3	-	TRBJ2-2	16	TGTGCCAGCAGCCCACTGGGACTAGCGGGTACCGGGGAGCTGTTTTTT	CASSPLGLAGTGELFF
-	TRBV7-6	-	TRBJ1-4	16	TGTGCCAGCAGCTTAGCGTCTCGGACCCCGAATGAAAAACTGTTTTTT	CASSLASRTPNEKLFF
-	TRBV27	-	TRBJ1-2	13	TGTGCCAGCAGCAACCCCTCGGCGGGGGGCTACACCTTC	CASSNPSAGGYTF
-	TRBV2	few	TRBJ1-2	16	TGTGCCAGCAGTGATGGGGCACCTAAAGGAGGCTATGGCTACACCTTC	CASSDGAPKGGYGYTF
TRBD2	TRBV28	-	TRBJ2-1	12	TGTGCCAGCCTCCCAGCGGGAGGTGAGCAGTTCTTC	CASLPAGGEQFF
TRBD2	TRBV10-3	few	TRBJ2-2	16	TGTGCCATCACGGCGGGGACTAGCGGGAGATCCGGGGAGCTGTTTTTT	CAITAGTSGRSGELFF
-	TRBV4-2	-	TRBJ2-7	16	TGTGCCAGCAGCCAAGGGACGTCCCAAGAGGGCTACGAGCAGTACTTC	CASSQGTSQEGYEQYF
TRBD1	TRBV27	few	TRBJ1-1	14	TGTGCCAGCAGTCATGGGACAGGCGGGACTGAAGCTTTCTTT	CASSHGTGGTEAFF
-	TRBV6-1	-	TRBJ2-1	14	TGTGCCAGCAGTCTTGGCGGGACGGTTGGTGAGCAGTTCTTC	CASSLGGTVGEQFF
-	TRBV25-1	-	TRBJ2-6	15	TGTGCCAGCAGTGAATGGAGGGAAGGGGCCAACGTCCTGACTTTC	CASSEWREGANVLTF
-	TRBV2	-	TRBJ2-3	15	TGTGCCAGCAGTGATCGGGCAGGCCCCACAGATACGCAGTATTTT	CASSDRAGPTDTQYF
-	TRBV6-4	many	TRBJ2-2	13	TGTGCCAGCAGTGACAGGGACACCGGGGAGCTGTTTTTT	CASSDRDTGELFF
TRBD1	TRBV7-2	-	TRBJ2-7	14	TGTGCCAGCAGCCCCGGGACAGGGGTCCGGGAGCAGTACTTC	CASSPGTGVREQYF